This T cell receptor (beta chain) was documented in a study of T-cell memory formation after mild COVID-19. TCRdb reprocessed the 5' RACE reads with MiXCR, giving one entry per CDR3 protein. The repertoire has 100,000 or so distinct CDR3 sequences, 8.5% to 14% of them found once; the top ten carry roughly two fifths. CDR1 is DFQATT, CDR2 SNEGSKA, per germline (reference sequence). The CDR3 runs 17 residues. The V and J ends lost 4 bases and 0 bases, in that order; junction bases with no gene match: 7. The rearrangement joins TRBV20-1 to TRBJ2-3; 13 nucleotides match TRBD2. The receptor was derived from a man aged 18 to 29 who had mild COVID-19 (a few samples of this study predate the infection). Cell type and time point are not known. Input material: PBMCs or a T cell subset sorted from them (not recorded which). As DNA, the CDR3 is TGCAGTGCTACGCGACTAGCGGGGGGCGGTAGCACAGATACGCAGTATTTT. Residues: CSATRLAGGGSTDTQYF.